A single sample gave rise to the 3 T cell receptor beta chains below, sequenced in a study of T cell clonality in common variable immunodeficiency. Study-level results: Fewer deletions and N-nucleotide insertions were reportedly seen in common variable immunodeficiency TCR beta sequences.

The method was immunoSEQ multiplex PCR; TCRdb's version includes in-frame clones alone and lacks a portion of them. Altogether several thousand clones were found in the sample, and no singletons occur. These receptors' targets are unknown. The specimen sequenced was peripheral blood mononuclear cells. The source of these receptors is a human donor with common variable immunodeficiency.

This clone was seen many times. Sequencing ends 3 residues short of the CDR3 end; the germline J gene provides the rest. The V gene is TRBV7-8, the J gene TRBJ1-1, with D possibly being TRBD1 (6 bases). Trimming stripped 0 bases from V and 1 base from J, with 6 bases between. The CDR3 is made up of 14 amino acids. Germline V gene sequence: CDR1 SGHVS, CDR2 FQNEAQ. Here the CDR3 reads CASSLAGANTEAFF. The covered CDR3 bases are TGTGCCAGCAGCTTAGCGGGGGCGAACACTGAA. Filled out from reference TRBV7-8 and TRBJ1-1, the complete variable domain reads GAGVSQSPRYKVAKRGQDVALRCDPISGHVSLFWYQQALGQGPEFLTYFQNEAQLDKSGLPSDRFFAERPEGSVSTLKIQRTQQEDSAVYLCASSLAGANTEAFFGQGTRLTVV.

This clone was seen ten or more times. The read comes to an end 3 residues before the CDR3 does, leaving the germline J gene to fill in the end. The chain couples TRBV9 to TRBJ1-1, with D perhaps matching TRBD1 (5 bases). V was clipped by 0 bases and J by 6 bases, with 12 bases between them. The CDR3 runs to 14 residues. From germline, CDR1 is SGDLS and CDR2 YYNGEE. CDR3 bases read: TGTGCCAGCAGCGTAGGGACACAGCACGCTGAA. The encoded protein is CASSVGTQHAE. The full CDR3 protein reads CASSVGTQHAEAFF.

This clone was seen repeatedly, ten times or more. CDR3 DNA (partial): TGCAGTGCTGACCAGGGAAGCACTGAA. Residues: CSADQGSTE. The entire CDR3 sequence reads CSADQGSTEAFF. The chain couples TRBV20-1 to TRBJ1-1, with D perhaps matching TRBD1 (5 bases). Read sequence stops 3 residues before the CDR3 end, and the germline J gene provides the missing end. Germline loops: CDR1 DFQATT, CDR2 SNEGSKA (reference sequence). The V end was cut by 5 bases, the J end by 4 bases, with 11 bases between. The CDR3 totals 12 residues.